This T cell receptor beta chain appears in the sequencing data of a study of blood T cell repertoires in COVID-19. Original analysis: Counts of nucleated cells, estimated from reference gene primer amplification, were obtained. Assay: immunoSEQ multiplex PCR; the TCRdb copy retains only in-frame clones and omits some. That table gives V, J and clone size, and the DNA gave D and trimming. Of 120,000 or so clones listed, approximately 80% are singletons. CDR1 LNHNV and CDR2 YYDKDF come from the germline V gene (reference sequence). The CDR3 is 15 residues long. V gave up 1 base and J gave up 5 bases; unmatched junction bases: 6.

Sequencing input: peripheral blood. The receptor comes from a man aged 40-49 years with active or convalescent COVID-19. V is TRBV15 and J is TRBJ2-5, with 8 nucleotides matching TRBD1. The CDR3 coding sequence is TGTGCCACCAGCAGAGGGCCAGGGGGCGGTGAGACCCAGTACTTC. This encodes CATSRGPGGGETQYF.